This TCR beta chain was found in a study of monozygotic twins with inflammatory bowel disease. TCRdb reanalyzed the 5' RACE reads, giving one entry per CDR3 protein sequence and no DNA. Its table records some 450,000 distinct CDR3 sequences. Blood (2.5 ml) was collected from every donor individually. Input material: blood. The receptor was derived from a human donor with ulcerative colitis or Crohn's disease, or a healthy co-twin of an affected twin (not recorded which).

CDR3 protein: CSVDEIRDNEQFF. The chain uses TRBV29-1 and TRBJ2-1. The germline V gene encodes CDR1 SQVTM and CDR2 ANQGSEA. This CDR3 has 13 residues.